This T cell receptor beta chain was identified in a study of blood T cell repertoires in COVID-19. Study-wide context: Spain, Italy and the United States supplied samples that represented acute and convalescent COVID-19. PBMCs, B-cell-depleted T cells, or T cells provided the cDNA or gDNA that made up the material.

Authors' methods: Reference gene primer amplification yielded estimated nucleated cell counts. TCRdb keeps only in-frame clones here, not all; method: immunoSEQ multiplex PCR. Clone size and the V and J calls come from that table; the DNA yielded D and trimming. The table records roughly 400,000 clones, 87% of them present only once. This CDR3 has 13 amino acids. CDR1 is MNHNY and CDR2 is SVGAGI in the germline V gene (reference sequence). The V end lost 2 bases, the J end lost 7 bases, and 9 bases lay between the germline ends. Material for sequencing was peripheral blood. This receptor was identified in a woman in her sixties or seventies with COVID-19, enrolled during active disease. The chain employs TRBV6-6 and TRBJ2-1, with D perhaps TRBD2 (5 bases). The chain's CDR3 is CASSYILGNEQFF. The CDR3 DNA reads TGTGCCAGCAGTTACATACTAGGAAATGAGCAGTTCTTC.